This TCR beta chain comes out of a study of T cells in tuberculosis. Overall study: This South African cohort compared adolescents with or without latent tuberculosis against adults with active tuberculosis. Study-wide findings and caveats: Classification accuracy was around 85% (AUROC 0.8 to 0.9) with the GMM-specific repertoire.

Adolescents were screened for latent TB by skin test and IGRA. Each clinical donor contributed on average approximately 99,000 T cells from unsorted cryopreserved PBMC. The table came from immunoSEQ multiplex PCR; TCRdb's copy has only in-frame clones and leaves some out. This table has about 31,000 clones, about 97% appearing once. Germline V gene sequence: CDR1 MNHEY, CDR2 SVGAGI. This CDR3 is 15 amino acids long. V lost 3 bases, J lost 0 bases, and 2 bases stayed unmatched. A word on this clone: Its target is not known.

This clonotype originated in a donor aged 10-29 years with latent tuberculosis or without tuberculosis infection. The sequencing input was PBMCs. The chain has TRBV6-5 and TRBJ2-3; 8 bases are shared with TRBD2. This chain's CDR3 is CASSYVAGSTDTQYF. In DNA, the CDR3 is TGTGCCAGCAGTTATGTAGCGGGGAGCACAGATACGCAGTATTTT.